This T cell receptor (beta chain) was documented in a study of T cells in Graves' hyperthyroidism and ophthalmopathy. Study results and caveats: Blood also showed most of the thyroid clonotypes that were expanded above 0.001.

About this clonotype: Its antigen is not identified. Just one base apart from a much larger clone, this may be a read error.

The investigators amplified TCR beta CDR3 regions from RNA transcripts. RT-PCR in the first round (using the HTBI primer set) targeted the TCR CDR3. TCRdb used MiXCR to reprocess the multiplex PCR reads, holding one entry per CDR3 protein. The repertoire has approximately 300,000 distinct CDR3 sequences, about 19% of them found once; the top ten carry less than 40%. Trimming stripped 4 bases from V and 2 bases from J, with 4 bases between. The germline V gene encodes CDR1 GTSNPN and CDR2 SVGIG (reference sequence). This CDR3 is 11 amino acids long. This receptor was identified in a man between 45 and 60 years old with Graves' ophthalmopathy. This chain joins TRBV30 and TRBJ2-3; D gene uncertain. The specimen was blood. CDR3 sequence (DNA): TGTGCCTGGACCCACACAGATACGCAGTATTTT. Its translation: CAWTHTDTQYF.